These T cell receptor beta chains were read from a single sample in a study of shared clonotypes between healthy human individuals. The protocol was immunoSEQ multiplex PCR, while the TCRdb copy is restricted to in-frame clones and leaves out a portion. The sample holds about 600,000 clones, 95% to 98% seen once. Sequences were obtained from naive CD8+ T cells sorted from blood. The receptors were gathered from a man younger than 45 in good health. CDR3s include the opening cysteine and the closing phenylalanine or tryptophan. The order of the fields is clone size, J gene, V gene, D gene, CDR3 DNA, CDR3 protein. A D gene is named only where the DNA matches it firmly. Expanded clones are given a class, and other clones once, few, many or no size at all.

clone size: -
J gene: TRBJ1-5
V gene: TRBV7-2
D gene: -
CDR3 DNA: TGTGCCAGCAGCTTGGGGCTGAGTCAGCCCCAGCATTTT
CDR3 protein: CASSLGLSQPQHF

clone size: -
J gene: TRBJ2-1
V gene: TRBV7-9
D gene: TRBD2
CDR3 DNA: TGTGCCAGCAGCTTAGCCCCCCTAGCGGGAGACAATGAGCAGTTCTTC
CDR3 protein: CASSLAPLAGDNEQFF

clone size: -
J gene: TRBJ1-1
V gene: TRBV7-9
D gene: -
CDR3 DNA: TGTGCCAGCAGCTCTTCTACATGGGCTTTCTTT
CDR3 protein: CASSSSTWAFF

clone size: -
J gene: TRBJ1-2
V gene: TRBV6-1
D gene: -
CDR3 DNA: TGTGCCAGCAGTGAATTCCCGGACGGCTACACCTTC
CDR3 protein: CASSEFPDGYTF

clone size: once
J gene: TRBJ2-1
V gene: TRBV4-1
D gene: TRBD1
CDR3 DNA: TGCGCCAGCAGCCAAACCCCGACAGGGGCCAATGAGCAGTTCTTC
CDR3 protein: CASSQTPTGANEQFF

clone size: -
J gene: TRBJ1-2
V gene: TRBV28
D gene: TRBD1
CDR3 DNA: TGTGCCAGCAGGATCCGGGACAGCCTTAACTATGGCTACACCTTC
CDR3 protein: CASRIRDSLNYGYTF

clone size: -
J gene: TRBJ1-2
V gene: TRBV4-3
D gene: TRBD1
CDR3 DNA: TGCGCCAGCAGCCAAGGATGGACAGGGACGCTAAATGGCTACACCTTC
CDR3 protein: CASSQGWTGTLNGYTF

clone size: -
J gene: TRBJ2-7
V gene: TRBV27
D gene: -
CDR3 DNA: TGTGCCAGCCTTCCAAGCGAGGGTTCGAACGAGCAGTACTTC
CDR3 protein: CASLPSEGSNEQYF

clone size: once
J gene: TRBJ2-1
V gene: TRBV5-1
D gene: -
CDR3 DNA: TGCGCCAGCAGCTTGGACGGTAGTTTGGTCTCCTACAATGAGCAGTTCTTC
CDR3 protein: CASSLDGSLVSYNEQFF

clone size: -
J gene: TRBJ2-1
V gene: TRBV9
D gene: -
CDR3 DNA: TGTGCCAGCAGCCCCCAATTCCCATCGGGCGTCAATGAGCAGTTCTTC
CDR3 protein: CASSPQFPSGVNEQFF

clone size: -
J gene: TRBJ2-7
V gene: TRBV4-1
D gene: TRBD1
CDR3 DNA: TGCGCCAGCAGCCCCGGGACAGGGCTTTACGAGCAGTACTTC
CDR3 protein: CASSPGTGLYEQYF

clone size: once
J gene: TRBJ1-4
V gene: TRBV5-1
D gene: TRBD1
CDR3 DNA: TGCGCCAGCAGCCCTAGCGGGACAGGAGGGGAAAAACTGTTTTTT
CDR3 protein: CASSPSGTGGEKLFF

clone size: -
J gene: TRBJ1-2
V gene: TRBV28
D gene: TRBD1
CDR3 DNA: TGTGCCAGCGATAGACTCGGGACAGCCGGCTACACCTTC
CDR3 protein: CASDRLGTAGYTF

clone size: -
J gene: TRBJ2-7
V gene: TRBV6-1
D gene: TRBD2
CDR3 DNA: TGTGCCAGCTTAGCCCGACTAGCGACCTACGAGCAGTACTTC
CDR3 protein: CASLARLATYEQYF

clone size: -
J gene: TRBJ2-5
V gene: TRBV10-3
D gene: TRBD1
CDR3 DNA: TGTGCCATCAGCGAGACAGGGGGAGAGACCCAGTACTTC
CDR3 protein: CAISETGGETQYF

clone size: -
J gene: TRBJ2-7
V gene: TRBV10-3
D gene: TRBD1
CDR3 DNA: TGTGCCATCGGGCCGCAGGGGGCCTACGAGCAGTACTTC
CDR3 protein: CAIGPQGAYEQYF

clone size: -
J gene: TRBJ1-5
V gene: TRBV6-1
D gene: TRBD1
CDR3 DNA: TGTGCCAGCAGTGGGGGGACAGGACGTGAGCCCCAGCATTTT
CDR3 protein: CASSGGTGREPQHF

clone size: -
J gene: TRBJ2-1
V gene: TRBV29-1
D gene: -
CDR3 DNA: TGCAGCGTTGAGGCCCCCGTTTCATATGAGCAGTTCTTC
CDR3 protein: CSVEAPVSYEQFF

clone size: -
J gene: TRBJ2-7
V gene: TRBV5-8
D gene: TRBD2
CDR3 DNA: TGTGCCAGCAGCCGGAATCTGCCCCTCCCCGGGACTAGCGGGGTCCACGAGCAGTACTTC
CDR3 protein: CASSRNLPLPGTSGVHEQYF

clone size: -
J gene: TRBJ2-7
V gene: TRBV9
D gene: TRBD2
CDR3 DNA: TGTGCCAGCAGCGTGGGACTAGCCGAATACGAGCAGTACTTC
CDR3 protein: CASSVGLAEYEQYF

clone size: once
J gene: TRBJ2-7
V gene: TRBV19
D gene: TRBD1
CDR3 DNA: TGTGCCAGTAGTATTGACAACAGGGGGCCCACCTACGAGCAGTACTTC
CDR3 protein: CASSIDNRGPTYEQYF

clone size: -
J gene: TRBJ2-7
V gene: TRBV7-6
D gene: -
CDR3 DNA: TGTGCCAGCAGCTCCGAGGTGCAGGGGAGCGACGAGCAGTACTTC
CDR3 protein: CASSSEVQGSDEQYF

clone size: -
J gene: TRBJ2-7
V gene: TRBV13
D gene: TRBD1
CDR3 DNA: TGTGCCAGCAGCACCCGACAGGGGCCCCTCTACGAGCAGTACTTC
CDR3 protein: CASSTRQGPLYEQYF

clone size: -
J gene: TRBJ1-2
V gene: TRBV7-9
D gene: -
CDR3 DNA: TGTGCCAGCAGCTTAGATCGCCAGGCCTATGGCTACACCTTC
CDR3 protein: CASSLDRQAYGYTF

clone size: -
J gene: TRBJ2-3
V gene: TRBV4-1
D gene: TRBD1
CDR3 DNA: TGCGCCAGCAGAAACAGGGGTGGGAGCACAGATACGCAGTATTTT
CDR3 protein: CASRNRGGSTDTQYF

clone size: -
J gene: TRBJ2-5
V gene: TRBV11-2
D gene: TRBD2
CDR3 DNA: TGTGCCAGCAGCTTCCCTAGCGGACAAGAGACCCAGTACTTC
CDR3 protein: CASSFPSGQETQYF

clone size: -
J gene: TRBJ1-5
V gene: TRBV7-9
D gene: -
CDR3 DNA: TGTGCCAGCAGCTCTGAGACAGGCCAACGGCATTTT
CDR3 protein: CASSSETGQRHF

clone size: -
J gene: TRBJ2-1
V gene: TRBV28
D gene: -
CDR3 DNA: TGTGCCAGCGCTAAAAGGTGGGGACAAGCCGGGAATGAGCAGTTCTTC
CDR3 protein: CASAKRWGQAGNEQFF

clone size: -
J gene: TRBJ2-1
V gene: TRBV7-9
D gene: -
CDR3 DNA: TGTGCCAGCAGCTCGAGACAGGCGGATTCATATGAGCAGTTCTTC
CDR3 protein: CASSSRQADSYEQFF

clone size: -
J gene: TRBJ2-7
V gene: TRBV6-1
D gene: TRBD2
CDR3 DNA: TGTGCCAGCAGCGTCGGCAGCGGGAGTGGCTACGAGCAGTACTTC
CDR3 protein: CASSVGSGSGYEQYF

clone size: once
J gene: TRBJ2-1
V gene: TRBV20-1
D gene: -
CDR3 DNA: TGCAGTGCTAGACTCAACAATGAGCAGTTCTTC
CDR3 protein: CSARLNNEQFF

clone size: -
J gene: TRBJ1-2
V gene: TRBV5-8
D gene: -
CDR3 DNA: TGTGCCAGCAGCTTGCCCCGGGACCCCTATGGCTACACCTTC
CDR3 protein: CASSLPRDPYGYTF

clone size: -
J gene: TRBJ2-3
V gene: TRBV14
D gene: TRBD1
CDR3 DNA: TGTGCCAGCAGCCAAGCCCCGGGACAGGGGGCTAGTTGGGAAGATACGCAGTATTTT
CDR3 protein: CASSQAPGQGASWEDTQYF

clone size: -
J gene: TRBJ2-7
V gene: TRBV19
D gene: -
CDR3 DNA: TGTGCCAGTAGTATAACTCATACCTACGAGCAGTACTTC
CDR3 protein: CASSITHTYEQYF

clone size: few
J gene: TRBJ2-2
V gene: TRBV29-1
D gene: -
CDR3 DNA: TGCAGCGCCAAATCGGGACTGGGCGACACCGGGGAGCTGTTTTTT
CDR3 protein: CSAKSGLGDTGELFF

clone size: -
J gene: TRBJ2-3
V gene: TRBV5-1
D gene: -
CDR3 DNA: TGCGCCAGCAGCGGGGGGCTCGGCACAGATACGCAGTATTTT
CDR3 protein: CASSGGLGTDTQYF

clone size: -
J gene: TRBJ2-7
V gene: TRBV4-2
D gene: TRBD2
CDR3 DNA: TGTGCCAGCAGCCACGTAGGACTAGCGGGAGGCGAGCAGTACTTC
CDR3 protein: CASSHVGLAGGEQYF

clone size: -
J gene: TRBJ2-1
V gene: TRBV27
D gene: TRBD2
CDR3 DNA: TGTGCCAGCAGTTCCCAGCTAGCGGGATCGGGAAATGAGCAGTTCTTC
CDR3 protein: CASSSQLAGSGNEQFF

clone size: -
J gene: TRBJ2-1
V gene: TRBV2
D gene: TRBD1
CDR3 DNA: TGTGCCAGCAGAGCCACAGGGGAACGGGAATATAGGGGGTTCTTC
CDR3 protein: CASRATGEREYRGFF

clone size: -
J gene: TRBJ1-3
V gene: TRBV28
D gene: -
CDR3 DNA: TGTGCCAGCAGTTTGGCGGTTTTAGGGGCAAACACCATATATTTT
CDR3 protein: CASSLAVLGANTIYF